This TCR beta chain was sequenced in a study of T cell repertoires in cytomegalovirus infection. Overall study context: Shared public TCR beta signatures pointed to both CMV infection and a matching HLA type. Study findings and constraints: Pooled public TCR beta family frequency picked out CMV carriers with the relevant HLA. The ex vivo response showed dominance by HLA-C-restricted CMV-specific TCR beta clonotypes.

With respect to this clonotype: Antigen: not known.

TCRdb processed the reads anew with MiXCR; each CDR3 protein has one entry. The data contain about 680,000 distinct CDR3 sequences, approximately 24% of them singletons. The CDR3 has 15 amino acids. V shed 0 bases and J shed 8 bases, with 15 bases lying between them. Per germline, CDR1 SGHRS and CDR2 YFSETQ. The clonotype originates from a human donor in good health (CMV status not recorded). Some clones in this sample may be carry-over from other donors' samples. The material sequenced was CD8+ T cells from PBMCs. The chain joins TRBV5-1 to TRBJ2-1, with D possibly called TRBD1 or TRBD2 (6 bases each). CDR3 sequence reads: CASSLGGALVDEQFF. The CDR3 region has the DNA TGCGCCAGCAGCTTGGGGGGGGCGCTTGTCGATGAGCAGTTCTTC.